A single sample is the source of the 22 T cell receptor beta chains below, sequenced in a study of OX40 agonist ivuxolimab in advanced cancers. Assay used: immunoSEQ multiplex PCR; TCRdb lists only in-frame clones, some missing. The sample has tens of thousands of clones; about 89% are singletons. The source was CD4+ or CD8+ T cells sorted from blood, collected in a trial of the OX40 agonist ivuxolimab. The receptors stem from an adult with an advanced solid tumor such as melanoma, head and neck, liver or kidney cancer.

The chain couples TRBV11-2 to TRBJ2-5, with TRBD1 identical over 9 bases. The CDR3 totals 15 residues. V shed 5 bases, J shed 3 bases, and the junction held 7 bases outside the gene matches. Germline CDR1 reads SGHAT; CDR2 reads FQNNGV. The CDR3 loop is CASSPLRDREETQYF. Here the CDR3 DNA reads TGTGCCAGCAGCCCTCTGCGGGACAGGGAAGAGACCCAGTACTTC.

V and J are TRBV29-1 and TRBJ2-3; D possibly uses TRBD1 or TRBD2 (7 bases each). Germline V gene data show CDR1 as SQVTM and CDR2 as ANQGSEA. The V end was cut by 6 bases, the J end by 0 bases, with 16 bases between. The CDR3 contains 15 residues. CDR3 nucleotide sequence: TGCAGCGTCCGGAGCGGGACAGCTAGCACAGATACGCAGTATTTT. Its translation is CSVRSGTASTDTQYF.

This sequence joins TRBV7-9 and TRBJ1-3, with a possible D match to TRBD1 (5 bases). Germline-derived CDR1 and CDR2 are SEHNR and FQNEAQ (reference sequence). The CDR3 is 16 residues long. Trimming cost V 5 bases and J 1 base, with 15 bases left between them. The DNA of the CDR3 is TGTGCCAGCAGCCTTCAGGGCCCCCCGTCTGGAAACACCATATATTTT. It encodes CASSLQGPPSGNTIYF.

The V and J genes are TRBV5-1 and TRBJ1-3; TRBD1 is a possible D gene (6 bases). V dropped 2 bases and J dropped 3 bases, with 9 bases sitting between them. This CDR3 region has 14 residues. Germline V gene lookup returns CDR1 SGHRS and CDR2 YFSETQ. CDR3 coding DNA: TGCGCCAGCAGCTTACAGGGTGGTGGAAACACCATATATTTT. Protein sequence: CASSLQGGGNTIYF.

The J gene is TRBJ2-7, the V gene TRBV11-2; 12 bases align to TRBD2. Germline V CDR1 and CDR2: SGHAT, FQNNGV. This CDR3 is 18 amino acids long. Trimming took 1 base from V and 3 from J; bases not matched to a gene: 10. The CDR3 reads CASSLGASGRAQNYEQYF. DNA of the CDR3: TGTGCCAGCAGCTTAGGCGCTAGCGGGAGGGCTCAAAACTACGAGCAGTACTTC. Supplemented by reference TRBV11-2 and TRBJ2-7, the full variable domain reads EAGVAQSPRYKIIEKRQSVAFWCNPISGHATLYWYQQILGQGPKLLIQFQNNGVVDDSQLPKDRFSAERLKGVDSTLKIQPAKLEDSAVYLCASSLGASGRAQNYEQYFGPGTRLTVT.

V and J are TRBV6-1 and TRBJ1-1; D unclear. V lost 4 bases and J 0 bases, leaving 9 bases between the germline ends. The CDR3 has 14 amino acids. Per germline, CDR1 MNHNS and CDR2 SASEGT. DNA for the CDR3: TGTGCCAGCAGTGCCGGACCCATGAACACTGAAGCTTTCTTT. Translated, it gives CASSAGPMNTEAFF.

The V and J genes are TRBV28 and TRBJ1-2; no clear D gene. Germline V lookup: CDR1 MDHEN, CDR2 SYDVKM. The CDR3 extends over 14 amino acids. V was pared by 7 bases and J by 0 bases, with 12 bases between. CDR3 in amino acids: CASTRFVANYGYTF. The CDR3, as DNA: TGTGCCAGCACCCGTTTCGTAGCTAACTATGGCTACACCTTC.

The chain combines TRBV6-1 with TRBJ1-5; D is undetermined. Trimming left V 6 bases short and J 3 bases short, with 15 bases between. Germline CDR1 reads MNHNS; CDR2 reads SASEGT. This CDR3 comprises 15 residues. CDR3 region: CASSPREHNNQPQHF. CDR3 sequence (DNA): TGTGCCAGCAGCCCGAGGGAGCATAACAATCAGCCCCAGCATTTT.

The J gene is TRBJ2-7, the V gene TRBV29-1, with a possible D match to TRBD1 (6 bases). Trimming removed 5 bases at V and 6 bases at J, with 17 bases between. The CDR3 is made up of 13 amino acids. Germline V gives CDR1 SQVTM, CDR2 ANQGSEA. The CDR3 region is CSVNRESFGEQYF. DNA of the CDR3: TGCAGCGTTAACAGGGAAAGTTTCGGCGAGCAGTACTTC.

In its sample, this clone was seen once. The chain has TRBV5-1 and TRBJ2-7; 8 positions match TRBD2. The CDR3 extends over 14 amino acids. Germline values: CDR1 SGHRS, CDR2 YFSETQ. V lost 2 bases, J lost 6 bases, and 7 bases stayed unmatched. CDR3 sequence: CASSFSGSLAEQYF. Here the CDR3 DNA reads TGCGCCAGCAGCTTCAGCGGGAGCTTGGCCGAGCAGTACTTC.

This clone showed up just a few times. The rearrangement joins TRBV11-3 to TRBJ2-1; 9 bases are a match to TRBD2. The CDR3 is 18 amino acids. Germline loops: CDR1 SGHNT, CDR2 YENEEA. Trimming cost V 1 base and J 6 bases; bases outside gene matches: 13. The CDR3 bases are TGTGCCAGCAGCTTAGCAGGGGCAAGCGGGAGGCCCCCCAATGAGCAGTTCTTC. It specifies CASSLAGASGRPPNEQFF.

CDR3 protein: CASSSPLDSTDTQYF. The CDR3 coding sequence is TGTGCCAGCAGCTCCCCCCTGGATAGCACAGATACGCAGTATTTT. The chain recombines TRBV7-9 with TRBJ2-3; D is ambiguous. V shed 4 bases and J shed 0 bases, with 11 bases lying between them. This CDR3 comprises 15 residues. Germline assignment: CDR1 SEHNR and CDR2 FQNEAQ (reference sequence).

The rearrangement joins TRBV10-1 to TRBJ1-3, with a weak D call TRBD1 (5 bases). The CDR3 is 17 residues long. CDR1 is WNHNN, CDR2 SYGVQD, per germline (reference sequence). The ends were cut back, 3 bases at V and 0 bases at J, with 15 bases in the middle. CDR3 amino acids: CASSDFGTDTSGNTIYF. The DNA of the CDR3 is TGCGCCAGCAGTGACTTCGGGACGGACACCTCTGGAAACACCATATATTTT.

The chain joins TRBV7-8 to TRBJ2-7; 12 nucleotides agree with TRBD2. Germline-derived CDR1 and CDR2 are SGHVS and FQNEAQ. V was pared by 1 base and J by 4 bases, with 14 bases of the junction left unmatched. This CDR3 spans 19 amino acids. Here the CDR3 DNA reads TGTGCCAGCAGCTTAGTTGCGGACAGGGGGACTAGCGGGTTATACGAGCAGTACTTC. It yields the protein CASSLVADRGTSGLYEQYF.

The rearrangement links TRBV25-1 to TRBJ2-3; tentative D call: TRBD1 (6 bases). The CDR3 length is 15 residues. Trimming pared 1 base from V and 8 bases from J, leaving 16 bases between. The germline V gene has CDR1 MGHDK and CDR2 SYGVNS. CDR3: CASSEWVLEGGTQYF. For the CDR3, the DNA is TGTGCCAGCAGTGAATGGGTACTAGAAGGGGGTACGCAGTATTTT.

The V and J genes are TRBV11-2 and TRBJ1-5; possible D gene TRBD1, 6 bases. CDR1 is SGHAT, CDR2 FQNNGV, per germline. There are 13 residues in the CDR3. Trimming pared 5 bases from V and 7 bases from J, leaving 12 bases between. In DNA form, the CDR3 reads TGTGCCAGCAGCGCTGACAGGAGGCAGCCCCAGCATTTT. It specifies CASSADRRQPQHF.

The table lists this clone with a count of one. The chain employs TRBV4-3 and TRBJ2-3, with no clear D. Germline CDR1 is LGHNA and CDR2 is YSLEER. The CDR3 contains 15 residues. Trimming left V 0 bases short and J 0 bases short, with 7 bases between. The DNA for the CDR3 is TGCGCCAGCAGCCAAGACCTAACTAGCACAGATACGCAGTATTTT. Amino acids: CASSQDLTSTDTQYF.

This clone was counted a single time. The chain carries TRBV7-9 and TRBJ2-7; D is possibly TRBD1 or TRBD2 (5 bases each). Per the germline V gene, CDR1 is SEHNR and CDR2 is FQNEAQ (reference sequence). This CDR3 region has 15 residues. The ends were cut back, 5 bases at V and 6 bases at J, with 20 bases in the middle. CDR3 DNA sequence: TGTGCCAGCAGCAATCAGAGGGACGGCGGTGGCGAGCAGTACTTC. This encodes CASSNQRDGGGEQYF.

V is TRBV27 and J is TRBJ2-7; no reliable D call. Germline lookup yields CDR1 MNHEY and CDR2 SMNVEV (reference sequence). This CDR3 has 14 residues. V lost 2 bases, J lost 3 bases, and 11 bases lay in between. The CDR3 DNA sequence: TGTGCCAGCAGTTTAAGTGAGTCGCACTACGAGCAGTACTTC. The encoded protein is CASSLSESHYEQYF.

CDR3 amino acids: CASSPRPGPGVGLEVGTSTDTQYF. CDR3 nucleotide sequence: TGCGCCAGCAGCCCGAGGCCGGGACCTGGAGTAGGACTAGAGGTGGGAACTTCCACAGATACGCAGTATTTT. The gene calls are TRBV5-1 and TRBJ2-3; the match to TRBD2 covers 7 bases. This CDR3 comprises 24 residues. Germline V lookup: CDR1 SGHRS, CDR2 YFSETQ. The J segment lost 2 bases and the V segment lost 4 bases, leaving 34 bases of the junction unmatched.

This clone came up once. This chain connects TRBV19 to TRBJ2-7; 7 bases fit TRBD2. There are 15 residues in the CDR3. Trimming removed 4 bases from V and 3 bases from J; junction bases left unmatched: 9. Germline CDR1 is LNHDA and CDR2 is SQIVND (reference sequence). The CDR3 coding sequence is TGTGCCAGTAGTACGATTAGCGGGCCGCACTACGAGCAGTACTTC. This codes for CASSTISGPHYEQYF. Using reference TRBV19 and TRBJ2-7 for the parts outside the CDR3, the full variable domain is DGGITQSPKYLFRKEGQNVTLSCEQNLNHDAMYWYRQDPGQGLRLIYYSQIVNDFQKGDIAEGYSVSREKKESFPLTVTSAQKNPTAFYLCASSTISGPHYEQYFGPGTRLTVT.

On this clone itself: The junction departs from germline at one end; a sequencing error may be responsible. V is TRBV10-3 and J is TRBJ2-7; D is perhaps TRBD1 (6 bases). The CDR3 runs to 15 residues. The germline V gene encodes CDR1 ENHRY and CDR2 SYGVKD. CDR3 DNA: TGTGCCAGCAGTGAATATGGACAGCGGTCCTACGAGCAGTACTTC. This gives the protein CASSEYGQRSYEQYF.